This T cell receptor beta chain was recovered during a study of blood T cells in healthy people across ages. Findings and limits, study-wide: A greater number of naive CD4+ cells and higher diversity distinguished long-lived donors from aged donors.

Donation came from healthy Caucasian individuals in Russia who were aged about 6 to 95. The CDR3 sequence is 16 residues long. The V end lost 5 bases, the J end lost 0 bases, and 13 bases lay between the germline ends. Through a sample-barcoded 5' primer and a J-beta primer mix, a second PCR was run for roughly 6 to 11 cycles. One entry per CDR3 protein, called by TCRdb with MiXCR from the 5' RACE reads. In the table there are about 1.7 million distinct CDR3 sequences, roughly 30% of which are singletons. The table lists this clonotype with many counts. Its antigen is undetermined. This TCR was recovered from a woman younger than 45 in good health. V gene TRBV12-3 or TRBV12-4 combines with J gene TRBJ1-4; D gene uncertain. Sample: blood. CDR3 nucleotide sequence: TGTGCCAGCAGTCCTTCCCGATATGCAACTAATGAAAAACTGTTTTTT. Its protein is CASSPSRYATNEKLFF.